These T cell receptor beta chains were read from a single sample in a study of read filtering for tumor transcriptome and immune sequencing. TCRdb re-derived calls from the reads in MiXCR, one entry per CDR3 protein. Among 100,000 to 150,000 distinct CDR3 sequences, roughly 13% were seen once, and the ten largest hold just under 8.5%. The sample comprised a population of CD138-negative cells sorted from bone marrow. Receptor source: a donor aged 40 or over with multiple myeloma. The CDR3 runs from the conserved cysteine through the conserved F or W. The D gene is left open where the match is weak. Clone size is given for some rows only: seen once, a few or many times, or a class if the clone is expanded.

TRBV29-1	TRBJ2-5	many	TRBD2	TGCAGCGTTGAAGTACTAGCGGGAGGGTGGGCCTGGGAGACCCAGTACTTC	CSVEVLAGGWAWETQYF
TRBV20-1	TRBJ2-1	many	TRBD2	TGCAGTGCCCAGAGGGGCGGGAGGGCCGATGAGCAGTTCTTC	CSAQRGGRADEQFF
TRBV20-1	TRBJ1-2	many	.	TGCAGTGCTAGCCCCGGACAGCTTGGGGGCTACACCTTC	CSASPGQLGGYTF
TRBV6-5	TRBJ1-1	many	.	TGTGCCAGCAGTTACTCATCGGGGACCACTGAAGCTTTCTTT	CASSYSSGTTEAFF
TRBV29-1	TRBJ1-1	many	.	TGCAGCGGGGAGGGAAACACTGAAGCTTTCTTT	CSGEGNTEAFF
TRBV5-1	TRBJ1-1	many	.	TGCGCCAGCAGCTTGGGTGGGGGGCAGAACACTGAAGCTTTCTTT	CASSLGGGQNTEAFF
TRBV19	TRBJ2-7	many	.	TGTGCCAGTAGTCGGGCCGTCGCAGACGAGCAGTACTTC	CASSRAVADEQYF
TRBV27	TRBJ1-1	.	.	TGTGCCAGCAGTTCACAGGGCCCAGGCGAAGCTTTCTTT	CASSSQGPGEAFF
TRBV7-8	TRBJ2-2	many	.	TGTGCCAGCAGCCATCTCCGGGACTTCCACACCGGGGAGCTGTTTTTT	CASSHLRDFHTGELFF
TRBV14	TRBJ2-1	.	.	TGCGCCAGCAGACAGGGCGGGAGCTACAATGAGCAGTTCTTC	CASRQGGSYNEQFF
TRBV5-1	TRBJ1-1	many	.	TGCGCCAGCAGCTTGGTGGGGGCTTTGAACACTGAAGCTTTCTTT	CASSLVGALNTEAFF
TRBV24-1	TRBJ2-1	medium-sized	.	TGTGCCACCAGTGATTTGGAGGGACCACGACGAAGTGAGCAGTTCTTC	CATSDLEGPRRSEQFF
TRBV12-3/TRBV12-4	TRBJ1-1	.	.	TGTGCCAGCAGTCGAACTTTGGGAACTGAAGCTTTCTTT	CASSRTLGTEAFF
TRBV29-1	TRBJ2-7	many	TRBD1	TGCAGCGTATCGGGACAGCGCCATTCCTACGAGCAGTACTTC	CSVSGQRHSYEQYF
TRBV20-1	TRBJ2-3	many	TRBD1	TGCAGTGCTAGAGATTTACAGGGGCCCACAGATACGCAGTATTTT	CSARDLQGPTDTQYF
TRBV10-3	TRBJ2-7	many	.	TGTGCCATCAGTGACTACTTCTACGAGCAGTACTTC	CAISDYFYEQYF
TRBV19	TRBJ2-7	many	.	TGTGCCAGTAGTTTGAATCCCTACGAGCAGTACTTC	CASSLNPYEQYF
TRBV7-9	TRBJ2-1	many	TRBD2	TGTGCCAGCAGCTTAGGAGGGTCTAGCGGGGCCTACAATGAGCAGTTCTTC	CASSLGGSSGAYNEQFF
TRBV9	TRBJ2-1	many	TRBD2	TGTGCCAGCAGCGCTGTCTCTAGCGGGAGGGCAGATCAGTTCTTC	CASSAVSSGRADQFF
TRBV10-3	TRBJ2-5	many	.	TGTGCCATCAGTGAGTCGATCCAAGAGACCCAGTACTTC	CAISESIQETQYF
TRBV6-2/TRBV6-3	TRBJ1-1	many	.	TGTGCCAGCACCCAGGAACGGTTAAGCACTGAAGCTTTCTTT	CASTQERLSTEAFF
TRBV4-3	TRBJ2-4	many	TRBD2	TGCGCCAGCAGCCAAGATCTAGAAGCGGGAGCTCTCTTAGAGTACTTC	CASSQDLEAGALLEYF
TRBV29-1	TRBJ1-2	many	TRBD1	TGCAGCGTTGAAGATCCCCGGGACAGAAACTATGGCTACACCTTC	CSVEDPRDRNYGYTF
TRBV7-9	TRBJ2-7	many	.	TGTGCCAGCAGCTTAGAGGGCACCTTCGGCGAGCAGTACTTC	CASSLEGTFGEQYF